This TCR beta chain was sequenced for a study of STAT3 mutations in large granular lymphocyte leukemia. In the case of this clone: Antigen specificity is unknown.

The protocol was immunoSEQ multiplex PCR, while the TCRdb copy is restricted to in-frame clones and leaves out a portion. This sample has approximately 9,100 clones, with more than 85% found just once. This CDR3 is built from 17 residues. Trimming cost V 0 bases and J 1 base, with 15 bases left between them. Germline CDR1 reads SGHRS; CDR2 reads YFSETQ. Study conclusions and caveats: Every T-cell large granular lymphocyte leukemia patient had at least one immunodominant TCR beta clonotype.

What was sequenced was peripheral blood mononuclear cells. This TCR came from a man in his sixties with T-cell large granular lymphocyte leukemia. Some clones in this sample may be carry-over from other donors' samples. The chain couples TRBV5-1 to TRBJ2-3; D might be TRBD1 (7 bases). The CDR3 region is CASSLVAGGPRTDTQYF. The CDR3 coding sequence is TGCGCCAGCAGCTTGGTGGCAGGGGGGCCCCGCACAGATACGCAGTATTTT. The full variable domain, with the rest looked up from reference TRBV5-1 and TRBJ2-3, is KAGVTQTPRYLIKTRGQQVTLSCSPISGHRSVSWYQQTPGQGLQFLFEYFSETQRNKGNFPGRFSGRQFSNSRSEMNVSTLELGDSALYLCASSLVAGGPRTDTQYFGPGTRLTVL.